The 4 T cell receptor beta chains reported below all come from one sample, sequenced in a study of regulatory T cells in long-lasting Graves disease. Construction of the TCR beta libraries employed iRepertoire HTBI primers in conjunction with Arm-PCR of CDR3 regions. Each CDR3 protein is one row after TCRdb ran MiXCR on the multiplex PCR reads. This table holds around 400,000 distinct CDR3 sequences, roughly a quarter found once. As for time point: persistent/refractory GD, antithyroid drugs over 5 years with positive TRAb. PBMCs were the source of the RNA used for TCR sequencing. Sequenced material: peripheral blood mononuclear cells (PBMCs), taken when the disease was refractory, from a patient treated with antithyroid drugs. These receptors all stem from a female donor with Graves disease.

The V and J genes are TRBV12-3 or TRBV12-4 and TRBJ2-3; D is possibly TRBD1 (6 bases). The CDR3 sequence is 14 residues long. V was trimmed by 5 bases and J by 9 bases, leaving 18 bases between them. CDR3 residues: CASSPSGQHPTQYF. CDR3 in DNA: TGTGCCAGCAGTCCTTCCGGACAGCATCCAACGCAGTATTTT.

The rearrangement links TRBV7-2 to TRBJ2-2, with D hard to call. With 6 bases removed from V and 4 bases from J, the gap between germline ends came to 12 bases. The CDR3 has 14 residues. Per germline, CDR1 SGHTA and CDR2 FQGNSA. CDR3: CASRVTGVTGELFF. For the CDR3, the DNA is TGTGCCAGCAGGGTAACGGGTGTCACCGGGGAGCTGTTTTTT.

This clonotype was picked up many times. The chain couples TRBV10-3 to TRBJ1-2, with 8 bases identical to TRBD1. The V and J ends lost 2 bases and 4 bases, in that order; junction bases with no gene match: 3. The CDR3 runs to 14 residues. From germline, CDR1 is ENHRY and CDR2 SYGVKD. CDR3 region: CAISEPDRGYGYTF. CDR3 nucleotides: TGTGCCATCAGTGAGCCTGACAGGGGCTATGGCTACACCTTC.

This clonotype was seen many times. CDR3: CASSRDWINTEAFF. The CDR3 DNA follows: TGTGCCAGCAGCAGGGATTGGATTAACACTGAAGCTTTCTTT. The chain employs TRBV7-2 and TRBJ1-1; D is unclear. This CDR3 is 14 amino acids long. V was trimmed by 5 bases and J by 2 bases, leaving 12 bases between them. From germline, CDR1 is SGHTA and CDR2 FQGNSA.